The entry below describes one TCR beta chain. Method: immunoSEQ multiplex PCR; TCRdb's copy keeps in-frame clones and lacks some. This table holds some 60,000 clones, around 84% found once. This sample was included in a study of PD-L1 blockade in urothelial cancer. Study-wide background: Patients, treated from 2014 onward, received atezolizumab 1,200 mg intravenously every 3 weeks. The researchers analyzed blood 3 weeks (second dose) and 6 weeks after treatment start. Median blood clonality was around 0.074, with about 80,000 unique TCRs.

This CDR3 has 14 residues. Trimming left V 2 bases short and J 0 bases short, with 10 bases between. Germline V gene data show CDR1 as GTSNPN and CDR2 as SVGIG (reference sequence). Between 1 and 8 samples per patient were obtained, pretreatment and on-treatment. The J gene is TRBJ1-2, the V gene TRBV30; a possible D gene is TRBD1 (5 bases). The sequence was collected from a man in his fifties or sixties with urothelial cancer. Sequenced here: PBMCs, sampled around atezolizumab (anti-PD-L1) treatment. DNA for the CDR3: TGTGCCTGGAGTAGGCAGACAGCTAACTATGGCTACACCTTC. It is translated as CAWSRQTANYGYTF.